The 17 T cell receptor beta chains below all came from one sample that was sequenced in a study of read filtering for tumor transcriptome and immune sequencing. Molecular barcoded adaptors covering alpha/delta and beta/gamma chains were used on about 390 ng RNA. TCRdb re-derived calls from the reads in MiXCR, one entry per CDR3 protein. The data hold about 57,000 distinct CDR3 sequences, with 20% to 25% observed a single time. The sample consisted of a population of CD138-negative cells sorted from bone marrow. Source of these receptors: a donor older than 35 with multiple myeloma.

This clonotype was counted ten times or more. This chain uses TRBV7-3 with TRBJ2-4; TRBD2 matches 8 bases. Trimming cost V 5 bases and J 0 bases; bases outside gene matches: 6. Germline V gene sequence: CDR1 SGHTA, CDR2 FQGTGA. There are 16 residues in the CDR3. For the CDR3, the DNA is TGTGCCAGCAGCATGACTAGCGATATAGCCAAAAACATTCAGTACTTC. As protein: CASSMTSDIAKNIQYF.

This clonotype rates as medium-sized. The V gene is TRBV11-2, the J gene TRBJ2-1; unclear D gene. Per the germline V gene, CDR1 is SGHAT and CDR2 is FQNNGV. V was pared by 6 bases and J by 5 bases, with 5 bases between. This CDR3 contains 11 residues. CDR3 protein: CASRLNNEQFF. The CDR3 nucleotides read TGTGCCAGCAGGTTAAACAATGAGCAGTTCTTC.

This clonotype occurred many times. The chain carries TRBV2 and TRBJ2-1; possible D gene TRBD1, 6 bases. Germline CDR1 is SNHLY and CDR2 is FYNNEI. The germline V and J ends were trimmed by 3 bases and 10 bases, with 10 bases remaining between them. The CDR3 is 12 amino acids. CDR3 protein: CASSDRGYEQFF. For the CDR3, the DNA is TGTGCCAGCAGTGACAGGGGCTACGAGCAGTTCTTC.

This clonotype was seen more than once but under ten times. The chain recombines TRBV29-1 with TRBJ2-1; 15 bases fit TRBD2. The germline V gene has CDR1 SQVTM and CDR2 ANQGSEA. V shed 4 bases, J shed 9 bases, and the junction held 13 bases outside the gene matches. CDR3 size: 17 residues. The CDR3 loop reads CSVGGRGLAGGPGEQFF. In nucleotides, the CDR3 is TGCAGCGTTGGAGGGAGAGGACTAGCGGGGGGGCCGGGTGAGCAGTTCTTC.

This clonotype was detected many times. The V gene is TRBV7-9, the J gene TRBJ1-4; 9 bases fit TRBD1. Germline CDR1 and CDR2: SEHNR and FQNEAQ (reference sequence). V shed 5 bases and J 5 bases; nucleotides not matched to a gene: 3. The CDR3 sequence is 14 residues long. The chain's CDR3 is CASSLTGGNEKLFF. Written as DNA, the CDR3 is TGTGCCAGCAGCCTGACAGGGGGGAATGAAAAACTGTTTTTT.

The V and J genes are TRBV6-5 and TRBJ2-7; 8 bases match TRBD1. The CDR3 runs 15 residues. The germline V gene encodes CDR1 MNHEY and CDR2 SVGAGI. V dropped 5 bases and J dropped 7; count of bases not matched to a gene: 13. This chain's CDR3 is CASSPSAGGRNEQYF. DNA of the CDR3: TGTGCCAGCAGTCCTAGCGCAGGGGGCAGGAATGAGCAGTACTTC.

This clonotype was picked up many times. V gene TRBV29-1 combines with J gene TRBJ2-2; D is undetermined. The CDR3 consists of 12 residues. The germline V gene encodes CDR1 SQVTM and CDR2 ANQGSEA. The V end was cut by 7 bases, the J end by 5 bases, with 11 bases between. DNA of the CDR3: TGCAGCGCCGGCCTGTGGACCGGGGAGCTGTTTTTT. Amino acids: CSAGLWTGELFF.

This clonotype has a count of ten or more. The rearrangement uses TRBV11-2 and TRBJ2-1, with 11 bases that match TRBD1. The CDR3 is 17 residues long. CDR1 and CDR2 from the germline V gene are SGHAT and FQNNGV. Trimming removed 3 bases from V and 9 bases from J; junction bases left unmatched: 13. CDR3 residues: CASSFVGPGQGVGEQFF. The CDR3 DNA follows: TGTGCCAGCAGCTTTGTAGGGCCGGGACAGGGGGTCGGTGAGCAGTTCTTC.

This clonotype was counted ten times or more. This rearrangement joins TRBV20-1 to TRBJ1-1, with unresolved D. V was cut by 6 bases and J by 0 bases, with 2 bases left in between. Germline V CDR1 and CDR2: DFQATT, SNEGSKA (reference sequence). CDR3 size: 10 residues. Written as DNA, the CDR3 is TGCAGTGCGGTGAACACTGAAGCTTTCTTT. It is translated as CSAVNTEAFF.

This clonotype showed up many times. The chain carries TRBV19 and TRBJ2-2; TRBD1 aligns across 12 bases. Germline lookup yields CDR1 LNHDA and CDR2 SQIVND (reference sequence). This CDR3 is built from 15 residues. Unmatched junction bases numbered 4, after V lost 7 bases and J lost 4 bases. The CDR3 region has the DNA TGTGCCAGTAAGGGGACAGGGGGCAGCACCGGGGAGCTGTTTTTT. Its translation: CASKGTGGSTGELFF.

The V and J genes are TRBV27 and TRBJ2-5; D is undetermined. The V gene's germline CDR1 is MNHEY and CDR2 SMNVEV (reference sequence). The CDR3 contains 15 residues. Trimming took off 0 bases at V and 1 base at J, with 9 bases between the two ends. CDR3 DNA sequence: TGTGCCAGCAGTTTATCTAGGACCACCCAAGAGACCCAGTACTTC. This sequence encodes CASSLSRTTQETQYF.

The rearrangement links TRBV2 to TRBJ2-1; 8 bases match TRBD2. The V and J ends lost 6 bases and 5 bases, in that order; junction bases with no gene match: 12. The CDR3 sequence is 16 residues long. The germline V gene encodes CDR1 SNHLY and CDR2 FYNNEI. The CDR3 here is CASRPLTSVWNNEQFF. Here the CDR3 DNA reads TGTGCCAGCAGGCCACTGACTAGCGTATGGAACAATGAGCAGTTCTTC. Filled out from reference TRBV2 and TRBJ2-1, the complete variable domain reads EPEVTQTPSHQVTQMGQEVILRCVPISNHLYFYWYRQILGQKVEFLVSFYNNEISEKSEIFDDQFSVERPDGSNFTLKIRSTKLEDSAMYFCASRPLTSVWNNEQFFGPGTRLTVL.

The chain has TRBV28 and TRBJ1-3, with a tentative D call TRBD1 (6 bases). The CDR3 is 17 residues long. Trimming pared 6 bases from V and 0 bases from J, leaving 18 bases between. Germline V CDR1 and CDR2: MDHEN, SYDVKM. The CDR3 bases are TGTGCCAGCAGGAGAACGATCGACAGGACCTCTGGAAACACCATATATTTT. Translating it yields CASRRTIDRTSGNTIYF.

Regarding this clonotype: A much larger clone lies one base from this, so it may be a read error. This chain links TRBV5-6 with TRBJ2-5; D perhaps matches TRBD2 (5 bases). The germline V gene has CDR1 SGHDT and CDR2 YYEEEE. The CDR3 is 15 residues long. Written as DNA, the CDR3 is TGTGCCAGCAGCCAGACCCGGGGTTTCCAAGAGACCCAGTGCTTC. The encoded protein is CASSQTRGFQETQCF.

This clonotype showed up many times. The J gene is TRBJ1-2, the V gene TRBV6-5; 8 nucleotides agree with TRBD1. The trim removed 7 bases at V and 3 bases at J, leaving 13 bases unmatched. CDR3 length: 16 residues. CDR1 MNHEY and CDR2 SVGAGI come from the germline V gene. As DNA, the CDR3 is TGTGCCAGCAACCCCCACCCCGACAGGGGCGACTATGGCTACACCTTC. Its translation is CASNPHPDRGDYGYTF.

Regarding this clonotype: One base away lies a much larger clone, so this may be a sequencing read error. This rearrangement joins TRBV6-6 to TRBJ2-2; D perhaps matches TRBD1 (5 bases). From germline, CDR1 is MNHNY and CDR2 SVGAGI (reference sequence). The CDR3 has 14 residues. V lost 4 bases and J lost 1, with 7 bases in between. The CDR3 coding sequence is TGTGCCAGCAGTTCCGACAGGAACACCGGGGAGCTGTTTTTT. This codes for CASSSDRNTGELFF.

This clonotype is categorized as medium-sized. The chain links TRBV5-1 to TRBJ2-1, with D possibly being TRBD1 or TRBD2 (5 bases each). Per germline, CDR1 SGHRS and CDR2 YFSETQ. The CDR3 loop spans 13 amino acids. V was clipped by 9 bases and J by 5 bases, with 15 bases between them. The CDR3 coding sequence is TGCGCCACCGGGGACGGACCAAACAATGAGCAGTTCTTC. As protein: CATGDGPNNEQFF.